This TCR beta chain was documented in a study of cytomegalovirus exposure and HLA in healthy donors. The overall study: Among about 380 genotyped donors, around 81% fell in the Caucasian-associated ancestry cluster.

Concerning this clone: As yet, its antigen is unknown.

Germline V gene data show CDR1 as MNHEY and CDR2 as SVGAGI. The CDR3 has 16 amino acids. Trimming stripped 0 bases from V and 1 base from J, with 7 bases between. Vbeta (60) and Jbeta (13) primers were used in the PCR. This table comes from immunoSEQ multiplex PCR, and its TCRdb copy is limited to in-frame clones, with some not included. The top ten hold approximately 1.5% of the sample, which has over 100,000 clones, approximately 80% seen once. Overall study findings and caveats: With later analysis, a missense DCLRE1C variant became linked to TCR beta V- and J-gene trimming. Information on immune exposure was restricted to one variable (CMV serostatus). There were reportedly fewer N-insertions in an Asian-associated ancestry cluster than the approximately 670-donor mean, in a later analysis.

This sequence joins TRBV6-5 and TRBJ1-6; no clear D gene. The sequence came from a woman in her 40s in good health and CMV-seronegative. Sequenced sample: PBMCs. Here the CDR3 reads CASSYSGLSYNSPLHF. CDR3 DNA: TGTGCCAGCAGTTACTCCGGGTTGTCCTATAATTCACCCCTCCACTTT.